This is a list of T cell receptor beta chains from one sample in a study of blood T cells in healthy people across ages. TCRdb fed the 5' RACE reads into MiXCR, producing one record per CDR3 protein. The table records 1.2 million to 1.5 million distinct CDR3 sequences, roughly 40% of them present only once. Source material: blood. The source is a woman aged 18-29 years in good health. Both conserved end residues are trimmed from each CDR3.

TRBV5-1 | ASSLEGQGPDTQY
TRBV28 | ASRPQGQNSPLH
TRBV9 | ASSLRTGGNYGYT
TRBV2 | ASKGTLGSGELF
TRBV13 | ASSLWAEQSNQPQH
TRBV27 | ASSLTGGPWESPLH
TRBV5-1 | ASSLEVDGYT
TRBV20-1 | SVLSGGGKLYEQY
TRBV20-1 | SARGLAGADTGELF
TRBV6-6 | ASTGPETQEQY
TRBV12-3/TRBV12-4 | ASSPRTSGSISYEQY
TRBV18 | ASSNDRLSYEQY
TRBV5-1 | ASGLALGANYGYT
TRBV18 | ASSFQTGANYGYT
TRBV10-3 | AIRGRGEQF
TRBV6-5 | ASSTSSPLRGYT
TRBV4-1 | ASSPFRGGGTYEQY
TRBV4-2 | ASSQDGAGASYNEQF
TRBV6-1 | ANRGLAGTGELF
TRBV6-5 | ASKGGADQPQH
TRBV20-1 | SARQGAGDTQY
TRBV7-9 | ASSPVALGGEKLF
TRBV2 | ASAPSSEGQY
TRBV25-1 | ATQSESYEQY
TRBV5-1 | ASSSGTENSPLH
TRBV6-5 | ASSYSKVILDTQY
TRBV12-3/TRBV12-4 | ASSLVGGGPNEQY
TRBV3-1 | ASSPRPGRDTQY
TRBV29-1 | SVAGLAGGPEQY
TRBV10-3 | AISASLAGAETQY
TRBV7-9 | ASSFGGGGTDTQY
TRBV24-1 | ATSEGQGTNEQY
TRBV9 | ASSVDGAGTEAF
TRBV24-1 | ATSDYRIDYGYT
TRBV4-2 | ASSRGGPDGGDEQY
TRBV6-4 | ASSATGLGSYNEQF
TRBV9 | ASSVGASGGNNEQY
TRBV12-3/TRBV12-4 | AGSLFGGTEAF
TRBV13 | ASRGWGGNEQF
TRBV12-5 | ASGPLNEKLF
TRBV20-1 | SAAGLPREQY
TRBV5-1 | ASKTDPNTGELF
TRBV7-9 | ASSPGLAGAYTGELF
TRBV4-2 | ASSQVGPEQF
TRBV10-2 | ASIRASSYNSPLH
TRBV6-6 | ASSYRVTGDTEAF
TRBV20-1 | SARPDGEQY
TRBV12-3/TRBV12-4 | ASSLRLRGDEQY
TRBV9 | ASSDVLADYTGELF
TRBV24-1 | ATPGGVEEDTQY
TRBV30 | AWAGGWNTEAF
TRBV6-5 | ASSPSGLAGYEQY
TRBV6-6 | ASSSSGHTDTQY
TRBV27 | ASSILGGYEQY
TRBV4-1 | ASSPRSGKGTYNEQY
TRBV11-2 | ASSSPDRVVYEQY
TRBV6-5 | ASRYSEANEKLF
TRBV3-1 | ASNRGNTEAF
TRBV10-3 | AISGGLAGPYEQY
TRBV27 | ASTKKIGGTQY